The clone carrying this T cell receptor (beta chain) was detected many times. Its antigen remains unknown. Making TCR cDNA involved 5'RACE template switching, which added UMIs and a universal primer site. In TCRdb, the 5' RACE reads were re-called with MiXCR into one record per CDR3 protein. The repertoire holds about 260,000 distinct CDR3 sequences, with approximately 3.5% as singletons. This record comes from a study of T cells after yellow fever vaccination. Findings of the study overall: Post-booster samples contained most primary-vaccination clones (approximately 97% CD4, 70% to 90% CD8).

The CDR3 sequence is 15 residues long. Germline-derived CDR1 and CDR2 are MGHRA and YSYEKL. The V and J ends lost 6 bases and 4 bases, in that order; junction bases with no gene match: 9. The chain links TRBV4-1 to TRBJ2-3; 8 positions agree with TRBD2. Sequenced material: PBMCs, taken 15 days after the yellow fever booster vaccination. The clonotype was recovered from a man between 18 and 35 years old who received the YFV17D yellow fever vaccine. The CDR3 DNA reads TGCGCCAGCAGTAACCCCGGGGGGGCCTCAGATACGCAGTATTTT. It translates to CASSNPGGASDTQYF.